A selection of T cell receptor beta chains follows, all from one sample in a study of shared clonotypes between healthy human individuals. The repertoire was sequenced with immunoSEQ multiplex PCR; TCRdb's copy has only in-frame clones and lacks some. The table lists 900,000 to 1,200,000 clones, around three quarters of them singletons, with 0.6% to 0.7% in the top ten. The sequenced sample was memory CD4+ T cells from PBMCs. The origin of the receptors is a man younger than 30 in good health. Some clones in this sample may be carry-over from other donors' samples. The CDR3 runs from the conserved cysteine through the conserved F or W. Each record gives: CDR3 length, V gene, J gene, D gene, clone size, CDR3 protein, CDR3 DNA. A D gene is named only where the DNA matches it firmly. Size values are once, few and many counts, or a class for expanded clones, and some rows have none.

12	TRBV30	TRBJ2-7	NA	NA	CAWVAGSYEQYF	TGTGCCTGGGTGGCGGGATCCTACGAGCAGTACTTC
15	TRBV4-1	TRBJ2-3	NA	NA	CASGDRWPATDTQYF	TGCGCCAGCGGAGATAGGTGGCCCGCGACAGATACGCAGTATTTT
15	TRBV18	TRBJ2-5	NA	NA	CASSPLAGVGETQYF	TGTGCCAGCTCACCGCTAGCCGGGGTCGGTGAGACCCAGTACTTC
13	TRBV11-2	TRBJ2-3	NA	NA	CASSLGRADTQYF	TGTGCCAGCAGCTTGGGACGCGCAGATACGCAGTATTTT
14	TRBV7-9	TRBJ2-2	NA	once	CASSLNRDTGELFF	TGTGCCAGCAGCTTGAACAGGGACACCGGGGAGCTGTTTTTT
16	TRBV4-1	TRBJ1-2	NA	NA	CASSRGSLERGDGYTF	TGCGCCAGCAGCCGAGGGTCCCTGGAGAGGGGGGATGGCTACACCTTC
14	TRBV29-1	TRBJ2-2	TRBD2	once	CSADGGIRGEELFF	TGCAGCGCCGACGGGGGGATCCGAGGGGAGGAGCTGTTTTTT
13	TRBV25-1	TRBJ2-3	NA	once	CASRSGGTDTQYF	TGTGCCAGCAGGTCAGGGGGCACAGATACGCAGTATTTT
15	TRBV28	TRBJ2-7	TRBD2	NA	CASSSPRRGVSEQYF	TGTGCCAGCAGTTCGCCGAGGCGGGGGGTTTCCGAGCAGTACTTC
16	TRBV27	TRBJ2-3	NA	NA	CASSSLRGEDTDTQYF	TGTGCCAGCAGTTCCCTAAGGGGGGAGGACACAGATACGCAGTATTTT
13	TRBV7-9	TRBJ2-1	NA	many	CASSRGGPNEQFF	TGTGCCAGCAGCCGCGGAGGGCCCAATGAGCAGTTCTTC
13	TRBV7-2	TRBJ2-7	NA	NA	CASSPDYTGEQYF	TGTGCCAGCAGCCCAGACTATACGGGGGAGCAGTACTTC
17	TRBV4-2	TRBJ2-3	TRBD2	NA	CASSQEGQGGGTDTQYF	TGTGCCAGCAGCCAAGAAGGTCAAGGCGGGGGGACAGATACGCAGTATTTT
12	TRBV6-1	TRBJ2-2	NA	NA	CASNGNTGELFF	TGTGCCAGCAATGGAAACACCGGGGAGCTGTTTTTT
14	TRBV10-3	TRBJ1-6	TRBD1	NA	CAIATTGGNSPLHF	TGTGCCATCGCGACCACAGGGGGGAATTCACCCCTCCACTTT
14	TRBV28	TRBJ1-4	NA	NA	CASSFGQSNEKLFF	TGTGCCAGCAGTTTTGGCCAGTCCAATGAAAAACTGTTTTTT
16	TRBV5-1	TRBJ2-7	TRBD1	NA	CASSTLSGTGGYEQYF	TGCGCCAGCAGCACCTTATCCGGGACAGGGGGCTACGAGCAGTACTTC
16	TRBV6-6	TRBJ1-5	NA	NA	CASSRRTGNSNQPQHF	TGTGCCAGCAGCCGAAGGACGGGAAATAGCAATCAGCCCCAGCATTTT
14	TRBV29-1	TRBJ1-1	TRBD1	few	CSVKTGMGNTEAFF	TGCAGCGTAAAGACAGGGATGGGTAACACTGAAGCTTTCTTT
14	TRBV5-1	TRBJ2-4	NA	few	CASSLGKAKNIQYF	TGCGCCAGCAGCTTGGGAAAAGCCAAAAACATTCAGTACTTC
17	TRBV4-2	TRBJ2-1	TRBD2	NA	CASSQEGLPGGYNEQFF	TGTGCCAGCAGCCAGGAGGGACTCCCGGGGGGGTACAATGAGCAGTTCTTC
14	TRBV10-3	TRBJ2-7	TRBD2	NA	CAISGTSGSHEQYF	TGTGCCATCAGTGGGACTAGCGGGAGCCACGAGCAGTACTTC
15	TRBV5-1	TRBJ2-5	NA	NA	CASSLVPDSQETQYF	TGCGCCAGCAGCTTGGTACCGGACTCGCAAGAGACCCAGTACTTC
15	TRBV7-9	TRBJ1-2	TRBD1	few	CASSLERTGENGYTF	TGTGCCAGCAGCTTAGAGAGGACAGGGGAAAATGGCTACACCTTC
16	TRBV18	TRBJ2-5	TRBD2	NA	CASSPQSTSGGETQYF	TGTGCCAGCTCACCGCAATCGACTAGCGGAGGGGAGACCCAGTACTTC
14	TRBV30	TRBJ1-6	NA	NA	CAWSSGGSNSPLHF	TGTGCCTGGAGTTCCGGGGGCAGTAATTCACCCCTCCACTTT
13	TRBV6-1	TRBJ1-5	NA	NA	CASSDQRNQPQHF	TGTGCCAGCAGTGATCAGAGAAATCAGCCCCAGCATTTT
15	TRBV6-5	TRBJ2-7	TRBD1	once	CASRHSRDSAYEQYF	TGTGCCAGCAGGCATTCAAGGGACAGTGCTTACGAGCAGTACTTC